Listed below are T cell receptor beta chains from one sample, sequenced in a study of T cell responses to AZD1222 COVID-19 vaccine. Only in-frame clones appear in the TCRdb table, and some are missing; sequencing was by immunoSEQ multiplex PCR. The sample consists of more than 110,000 clones, 80% to 95% of them appearing once. Here the sequenced sample was peripheral blood, taken on day 0 of AZD1222 vaccination. These TCRs come from an adult in good health. CDR3s include the opening cysteine and the closing phenylalanine or tryptophan. D genes are given only for firm matches. Expanded clones get a size class; other rows say once, few or many, or leave the size out.

J | V | D | length | size | DNA | CDR3
TRBJ1-1 | TRBV28 | - | 14 | - | TGTGCCAGCAGGCCTACAGGGAGGTACACTGAAGCTTTCTTT | CASRPTGRYTEAFF
TRBJ1-1 | TRBV7-9 | TRBD1 | 17 | few | TGTGCCAGCAGCTCGACGGGACAGGGGAAGATGAACACTGAAGCTTTCTTT | CASSSTGQGKMNTEAFF
TRBJ1-6 | TRBV5-4 | - | 13 | - | TGTGCCAGCAGCTTCAGTCTGGAGGCCCTCCCCCACTTT | CASSFSLEALPHF
TRBJ1-5 | TRBV6-2/TRBV6-3 | TRBD1 | 15 | - | TGTGCCAGCAGCGGGGCAGGGGGAGGCAATCAGCCCCAGCATTTT | CASSGAGGGNQPQHF
TRBJ1-2 | TRBV19 | TRBD1 | 16 | - | TGTGCCAGTAGTACCCGGGACAGGGACCGTCCCTATGGCTACACCTTC | CASSTRDRDRPYGYTF
TRBJ2-3 | TRBV4-2 | TRBD2 | 14 | once | TGTGCCAGCGGGAGGGGAGGGGAGCCAGATACGCAGTATTTT | CASGRGGEPDTQYF
TRBJ2-5 | TRBV27 | - | 16 | few | TGTGCCAGCAGTTTCCGGGCAGGGAGGGGGAGTGAGACCCAGTACTTC | CASSFRAGRGSETQYF
TRBJ2-4 | TRBV3-1/TRBV3-2 | - | 15 | - | TGTGCCAGCAGCCAAGATTTAGTGAGGGAGAACATTCAGTACTTC | CASSQDLVRENIQYF
TRBJ2-7 | TRBV7-2 | - | 11 | - | TGTGCCAGCAGCACGCTCTACGAGCAGTACTTC | CASSTLYEQYF
TRBJ2-7 | TRBV19 | - | 11 | - | TGCTACCGCTCAGGCAAGTTCAAGCAGTACTTC | CYRSGKFKQYF
TRBJ1-6 | TRBV9 | - | 15 | - | TGTGCCAGCAGCCCAACAGCCATCTATAATTCACCCCTCCACTTT | CASSPTAIYNSPLHF
TRBJ2-2 | TRBV5-4 | - | 15 | - | TGTGCCAGCAGCTCGCGGGGCGAGAACACCGGGGAGCTGTTTTTT | CASSSRGENTGELFF
TRBJ2-5 | TRBV13 | - | 16 | once | TGTGCCAGCAGCTCCCCCCTCGGAGGGAGCGGTGAGACCCAGTACTTC | CASSSPLGGSGETQYF
TRBJ2-1 | TRBV7-3 | TRBD2 | 15 | - | TGTGCCAGCAGCTTAAGACTAGCCCAGGGTAATGAGCAGTTCTTC | CASSLRLAQGNEQFF
TRBJ2-1 | TRBV5-1 | - | 16 | once | TGCGCCAGCACCGAGCGGGTCGAATCACGGGGCAATGAGCAGTTCTTC | CASTERVESRGNEQFF
TRBJ1-5 | TRBV6-2/TRBV6-3 | TRBD1 | 13 | - | TGTGCCAGCAGTTCTGGACAGGGACAGCCCCAGCATTTT | CASSSGQGQPQHF
TRBJ1-1 | TRBV9 | TRBD1 | 19 | once | TGTGCCAGCAGCCCACAAGCCGGGACAGGGTCGATCATGAACACTGAAGCTTTCTTT | CASSPQAGTGSIMNTEAFF
TRBJ1-3 | TRBV5-1 | - | 14 | - | TGCGCCAGCACCATTGGGGGCCCGGGAAACACCATATATTTT | CASTIGGPGNTIYF
TRBJ2-7 | TRBV3-1/TRBV3-2 | - | 11 | - | TGTGCCAGCAGCCAAGTGGAACAGCAGTACTTC | CASSQVEQQYF
TRBJ2-1 | TRBV5-5 | - | 12 | - | TGTGCCAGCAGCTTGAGTCTGGACGGGCAGTTCTTC | CASSLSLDGQFF
TRBJ2-1 | TRBV30 | - | 15 | once | TGTGCCTGGAGTGTCGGACTAAATCACTACAATGAGCAGTTCTTC | CAWSVGLNHYNEQFF
TRBJ1-1 | TRBV6-5 | - | 13 | - | TGTGCCAGCAGTTACTTTAGGACAACTGAAGCTTTCTTT | CASSYFRTTEAFF
TRBJ2-3 | TRBV7-2 | - | 15 | - | TGTGCCAGCAGCTTAGGCGCGCGGGCCCAAGATACGCAGTATTTT | CASSLGARAQDTQYF
TRBJ1-1 | TRBV7-9 | - | 16 | - | TGTGCCAGCAGTTTAGGGCCAGGCCGCGGGAAAACTGAAGCTTTCTTT | CASSLGPGRGKTEAFF
TRBJ2-3 | TRBV5-1 | - | 15 | - | TGCGCCAGCAGCTTGGAACTGGGGGGGCCAGATACGCAGTATTTT | CASSLELGGPDTQYF
TRBJ1-2 | TRBV5-1 | - | 18 | - | TGCGCCAGCAGCCCCTGGCGGGACAACACCCCAACTAACTATGGCTACACCTTC | CASSPWRDNTPTNYGYTF
TRBJ2-7 | TRBV7-8 | - | 12 | - | TGTGCCAGCAGCCGGGTCGGTGTCGAGCAGTACTTC | CASSRVGVEQYF
TRBJ2-3 | TRBV5-6 | - | 12 | - | TGTGCCAGCAGCTTGGCCCCAGATACGCAGTATTTT | CASSLAPDTQYF
TRBJ1-6 | TRBV19 | TRBD1 | 14 | - | TGTGCCAGTAGTAGACAGGGGAGGAATTCACCCCTCCACTTT | CASSRQGRNSPLHF
TRBJ1-6 | TRBV2 | - | 15 | - | TGTGCCAGCAGTGAAGAGGGGAAAAGTAATTCACCCCTCCACTTT | CASSEEGKSNSPLHF
TRBJ2-2 | TRBV5-1 | TRBD1 | 16 | - | TGCGCCAGCAGCTTTACAGGGGCAGCGAACACCGGGGAGCTGTTTTTT | CASSFTGAANTGELFF
TRBJ2-7 | TRBV10-3 | - | 13 | - | TGTGCCATCGGTCAGGAGGGACCCTACGAGCAGTACTTC | CAIGQEGPYEQYF
TRBJ1-4 | TRBV19 | - | 14 | - | TGTGCCAGTAGTATCCGAGGGACTAATGAAAAACTGTTTTTT | CASSIRGTNEKLFF
TRBJ1-2 | TRBV28 | TRBD1 | 11 | - | TGTGCCAGCAGTGACAGGGGGTTCTACACCTTC | CASSDRGFYTF
TRBJ2-3 | TRBV5-4 | - | 14 | - | TGTGCCAGCAGCTTGGGTGTTCACACAGATACGCAGTATTTT | CASSLGVHTDTQYF
TRBJ2-7 | TRBV7-9 | - | 13 | - | TGTGCCAGCAGCTTAAGGGACTCCTACGAGCAGTACTTC | CASSLRDSYEQYF
TRBJ2-7 | TRBV7-2 | TRBD2 | 12 | - | TGTGCCAGCAGCCCAAGCGGGAGGGGGCAGTACTTC | CASSPSGRGQYF
TRBJ2-6 | TRBV18 | - | 18 | - | TGTGCCAGCTCCGTTAAGACAGCAACCTCCTCTGGGGCCAACGTCCTGACTTTC | CASSVKTATSSGANVLTF
TRBJ2-1 | TRBV6-2/TRBV6-3 | TRBD2 | 12 | - | TGTGCCAGCAGCTCGGACGCGGGGGGGTGCTTCTTC | CASSSDAGGCFF
TRBJ2-7 | TRBV16 | - | 13 | - | TGTGCCAGCAGTCCATACCTAGGGAACGAGCAGTACTTC | CASSPYLGNEQYF
TRBJ2-2 | TRBV7-3 | TRBD2 | 19 | - | TGTGCCAGCAGCCCCAGCGGGAGACTAGCGGGAGGAAACACCGGGGAGCTGTTTTTT | CASSPSGRLAGGNTGELFF
TRBJ2-7 | TRBV2 | TRBD2 | 12 | - | TGTGCCAGCAGTACTAGCGACTACGAGCAGTACTTC | CASSTSDYEQYF
TRBJ2-1 | TRBV19 | - | 14 | - | TGTGCCAGTAGTCTTGGGGTTTTGTACAATGAGCAGTTCTTC | CASSLGVLYNEQFF
TRBJ1-6 | TRBV5-1 | - | 15 | - | TGCGCCAGCAGCTTGGACGGAGGGTTTAATTCACCCCTCCACTTT | CASSLDGGFNSPLHF
TRBJ2-7 | TRBV5-3 | - | 15 | - | TGTGCCAGAAGCCCAGAAGGGCTAGCCAGCTACGAGCAGTACTTC | CARSPEGLASYEQYF